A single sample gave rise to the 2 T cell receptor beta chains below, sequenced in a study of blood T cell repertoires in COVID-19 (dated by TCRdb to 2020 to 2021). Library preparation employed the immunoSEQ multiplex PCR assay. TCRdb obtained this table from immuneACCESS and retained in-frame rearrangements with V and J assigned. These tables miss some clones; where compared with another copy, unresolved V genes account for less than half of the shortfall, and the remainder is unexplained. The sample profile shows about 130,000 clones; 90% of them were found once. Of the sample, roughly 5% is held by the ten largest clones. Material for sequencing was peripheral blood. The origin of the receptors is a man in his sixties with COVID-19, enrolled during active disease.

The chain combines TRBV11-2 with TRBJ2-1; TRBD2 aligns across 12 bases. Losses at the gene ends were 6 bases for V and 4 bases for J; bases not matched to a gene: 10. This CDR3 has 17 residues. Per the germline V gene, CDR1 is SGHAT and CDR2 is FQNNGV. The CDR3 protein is CASSYPLAGGGYNEQFF. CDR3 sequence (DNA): TGTGCCAGCAGTTATCCACTAGCGGGAGGAGGGTACAATGAGCAGTTCTTC.

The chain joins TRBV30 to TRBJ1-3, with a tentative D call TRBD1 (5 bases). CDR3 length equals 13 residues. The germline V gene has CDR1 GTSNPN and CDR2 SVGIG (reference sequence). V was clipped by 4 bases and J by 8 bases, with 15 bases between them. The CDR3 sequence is CAWMAGGVDTIYF. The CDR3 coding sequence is TGTGCCTGGATGGCCGGGGGGGTGGACACCATATATTTT.